This T cell receptor beta chain derives from a study of blood T cell repertoires in COVID-19. TCRdb keeps only in-frame clones here, not all; method: immunoSEQ multiplex PCR. The sample has roughly 300,000 clones, 86% seen once; the top ten hold 1.5% to 2%. Germline-derived CDR1 and CDR2 are MDHEN and SYDVKM. The length of the CDR3 is 15 residues. Trimming cost V 5 bases and J 4 bases, with 17 bases left between them. The J gene is TRBJ2-5, the V gene TRBV28; weak D call: TRBD2 (6 bases). This TCR came from a woman between 50 and 59 years old with acute or convalescent COVID-19. Sequencing used peripheral blood. The CDR3 nucleotides read TGTGCCAGCAGTCGACACTCCGGGAGAGCAGAGACCCAGTACTTC. Translation gives CASSRHSGRAETQYF.